Shown below are 6 T cell receptor beta chains from a single sample sequenced in a study of blood T cell repertoires in COVID-19. Sequenced by immunoSEQ multiplex PCR; TCRdb stores in-frame clones only, minus some. This table holds 90,000 or so clones, about 87% found once. The sequenced sample consisted of peripheral blood. These receptor sequences come from a man older than 75 with acute or convalescent COVID-19.

V usage is TRBV5-4 and J usage is TRBJ2-6; D may be TRBD1 (5 bases). The CDR3 is 15 residues long. Germline CDR1 SGHNT, CDR2 YYREEE (reference sequence). The germline V and J ends were trimmed by 4 bases and 2 bases, with 10 bases remaining between them. The CDR3 here is CASSPGQAGANVLTF. The CDR3 DNA is TGTGCCAGCAGCCCTGGACAAGCTGGGGCCAACGTCCTGACTTTC.

The chain is built from TRBV7-2 and TRBJ2-2, with 10 bases fitting TRBD2. The CDR3 sequence is 18 residues long. Germline CDR1 reads SGHTA; CDR2 reads FQGNSA. Trimming at V came to 8 bases and at J to 4 bases, leaving 16 bases not matched to a gene. CDR3 coding DNA: TGTGCCAGCTCCCTTAGTAGGGTCTTAGCGGGGGGCACCGGGGAGCTGTTTTTT. It codes for CASSLSRVLAGGTGELFF.

The chain joins TRBV28 to TRBJ1-2, with D maybe TRBD1 (6 bases). The ends were cut back, 4 bases at V and 4 bases at J, with 16 bases in the middle. CDR3 length equals 15 residues. Germline values: CDR1 MDHEN, CDR2 SYDVKM. The CDR3 sequence: CASSSSTGPSYGYTF. In nucleotides, the CDR3 is TGTGCCAGCAGTTCCTCTACAGGGCCCAGCTATGGCTACACCTTC.

The J gene is TRBJ1-1, the V gene TRBV5-1; 7 bases are a match to TRBD1. CDR3 size: 14 residues. J lost 1 base, V lost 4 bases, and 4 bases had no gene match. CDR1 is SGHRS and CDR2 is YFSETQ in the germline V gene. DNA of the CDR3: TGCGCCAGCAGCCCGGGGACAGCGAACACTGAAGCTTTCTTT. This sequence encodes CASSPGTANTEAFF.

The rearrangement links TRBV9 to TRBJ1-2, with no clear D. CDR1 and CDR2 from the germline V gene are SGDLS and YYNGEE. V lost 0 bases, J lost 1 base, and 4 bases lay in between. The CDR3 is 13 amino acids. As DNA, the CDR3 is TGTGCCAGCAGCGTAGATAATAACTATGGCTACACCTTC. Encoded protein: CASSVDNNYGYTF.

This chain uses TRBV5-1 with TRBJ1-6, with D maybe TRBD1 (5 bases). Germline V gene sequence: CDR1 SGHRS, CDR2 YFSETQ. V lost 7 bases to trimming and J lost 10 bases, with 15 bases between them. This CDR3 is 13 amino acids long. The CDR3 DNA reads as TGCGCCAGCTCCCAGGGTTATGGCTCACCCCTCCACTTT. Protein product: CASSQGYGSPLHF.